This T cell receptor beta chain was identified during a study of blood T cell repertoires in COVID-19. At the level of the study: The United States, Italy and Spain supplied acute and convalescent COVID-19 samples. T cells, B-cell-depleted T cells, or PBMCs supplied cDNA or gDNA.

Authors' analysis steps: Estimation of nucleated cell counts was performed using reference gene primer amplification. TCRdb keeps only in-frame clones here, not all; method: immunoSEQ multiplex PCR. That table supplies the V and J calls and clone size; D and trimming were determined from the DNA. The data hold under 200,000 clones, with around 86% observed a single time. V was pared by 4 bases and J by 5 bases, with 10 bases between. This CDR3 has 13 amino acids. The germline CDR1 and CDR2 sequences are SGHRS and YFSETQ. This sequence originates from a woman of 80 years or more in a cohort sampled during active or convalescent COVID-19. The chain has TRBV5-1 and TRBJ2-1; possibly TRBD1 for D (6 bases). The sequenced sample was peripheral blood. The CDR3 reads CASSRTDNNEQFF. The CDR3 bases are TGCGCCAGCAGCAGGACAGATAACAATGAGCAGTTCTTC.